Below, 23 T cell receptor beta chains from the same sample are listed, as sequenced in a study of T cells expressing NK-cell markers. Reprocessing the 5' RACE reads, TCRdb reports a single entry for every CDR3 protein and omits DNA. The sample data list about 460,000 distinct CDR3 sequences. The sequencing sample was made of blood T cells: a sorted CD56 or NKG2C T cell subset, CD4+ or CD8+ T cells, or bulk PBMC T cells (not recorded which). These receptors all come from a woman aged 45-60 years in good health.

The chain's CDR3 is CASSSGAYGNIQYF. The chain has TRBV27 and TRBJ2-4; TCRdb calls TRBD1, which cannot be checked without DNA. Germline loops: CDR1 MNHEY, CDR2 SMNVEV (reference sequence). The CDR3 contains 14 residues.

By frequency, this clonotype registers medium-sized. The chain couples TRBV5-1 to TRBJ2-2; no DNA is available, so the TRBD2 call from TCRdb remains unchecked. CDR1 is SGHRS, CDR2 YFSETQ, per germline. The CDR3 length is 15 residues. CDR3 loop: CASSPGTLNTGELFF. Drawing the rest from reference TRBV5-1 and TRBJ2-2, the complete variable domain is KAGVTQTPRYLIKTRGQQVTLSCSPISGHRSVSWYQQTPGQGLQFLFEYFSETQRNKGNFPGRFSGRQFSNSRSEMNVSTLELGDSALYLCASSPGTLNTGELFFGEGSRLTVL.

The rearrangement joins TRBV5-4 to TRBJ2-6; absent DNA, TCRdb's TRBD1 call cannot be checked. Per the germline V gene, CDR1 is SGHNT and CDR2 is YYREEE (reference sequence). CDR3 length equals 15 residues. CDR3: CASRTEPSGANVLTF. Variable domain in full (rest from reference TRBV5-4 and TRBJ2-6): ETGVTQSPTHLIKTRGQQVTLRCSSQSGHNTVSWYQQALGQGPQFIFQYYREEENGRGNFPPRFSGLQFPNYSSELNVNALELDDSALYLCASRTEPSGANVLTFGAGSRLTVL.

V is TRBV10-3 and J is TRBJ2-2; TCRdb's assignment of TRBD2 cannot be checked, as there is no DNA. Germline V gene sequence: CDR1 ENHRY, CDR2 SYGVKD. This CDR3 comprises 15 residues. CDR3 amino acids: CAIRTSGENTGELFF.

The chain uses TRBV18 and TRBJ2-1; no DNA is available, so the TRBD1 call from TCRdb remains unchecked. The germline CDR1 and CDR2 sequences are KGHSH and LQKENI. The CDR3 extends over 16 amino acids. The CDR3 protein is CASSSKPGQGSHEQFF.

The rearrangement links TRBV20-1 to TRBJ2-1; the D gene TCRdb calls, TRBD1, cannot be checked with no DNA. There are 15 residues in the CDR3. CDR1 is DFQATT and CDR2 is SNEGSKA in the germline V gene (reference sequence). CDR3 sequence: CSARVLAGGANEQFF.

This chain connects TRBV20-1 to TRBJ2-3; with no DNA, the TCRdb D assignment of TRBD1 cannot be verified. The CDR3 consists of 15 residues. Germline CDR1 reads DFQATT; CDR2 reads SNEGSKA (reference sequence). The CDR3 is CSARSSSFPPDTQYF.

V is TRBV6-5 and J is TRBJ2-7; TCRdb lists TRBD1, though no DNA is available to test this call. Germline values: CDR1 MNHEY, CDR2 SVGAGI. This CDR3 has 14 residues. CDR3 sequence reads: CASTNPGGSYEQYF.

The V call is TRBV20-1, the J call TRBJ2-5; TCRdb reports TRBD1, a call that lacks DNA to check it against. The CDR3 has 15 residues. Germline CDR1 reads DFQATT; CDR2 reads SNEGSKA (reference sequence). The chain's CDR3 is CSARGHRETAQTQYF.

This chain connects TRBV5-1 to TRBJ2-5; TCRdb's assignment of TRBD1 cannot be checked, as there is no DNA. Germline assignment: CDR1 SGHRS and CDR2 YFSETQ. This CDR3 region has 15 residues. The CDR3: CASSYSTRGRETQYF.

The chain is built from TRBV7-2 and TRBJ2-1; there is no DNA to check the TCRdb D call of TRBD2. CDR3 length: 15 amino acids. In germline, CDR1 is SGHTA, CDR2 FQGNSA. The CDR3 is CASSLTSGGHNEQFF.

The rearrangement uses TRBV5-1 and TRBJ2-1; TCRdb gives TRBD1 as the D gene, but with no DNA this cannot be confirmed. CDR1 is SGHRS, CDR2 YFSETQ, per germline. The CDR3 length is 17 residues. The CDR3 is CASSLVPRGPLMDEQFF.

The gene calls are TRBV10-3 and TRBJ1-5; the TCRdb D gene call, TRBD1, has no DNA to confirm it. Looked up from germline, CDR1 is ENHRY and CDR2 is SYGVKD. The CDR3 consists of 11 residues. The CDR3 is CAISDGGPQHF.

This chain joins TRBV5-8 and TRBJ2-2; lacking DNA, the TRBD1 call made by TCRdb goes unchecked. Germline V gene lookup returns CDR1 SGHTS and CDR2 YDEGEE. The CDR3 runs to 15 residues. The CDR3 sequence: CASSWKDRRTGELFF.

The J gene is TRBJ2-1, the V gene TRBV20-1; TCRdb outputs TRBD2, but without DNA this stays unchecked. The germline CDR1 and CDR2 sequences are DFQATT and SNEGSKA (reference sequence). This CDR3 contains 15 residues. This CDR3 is CRAALLGPTYNEQFF.

The CDR3 region is CASSPSRGGPPNLNTEAFF. The chain combines TRBV7-9 with TRBJ1-1; TCRdb returns TRBD1, unconfirmable since there is no DNA. Per germline, CDR1 SEHNR and CDR2 FQNEAQ (reference sequence). The length of the CDR3 is 19 residues.

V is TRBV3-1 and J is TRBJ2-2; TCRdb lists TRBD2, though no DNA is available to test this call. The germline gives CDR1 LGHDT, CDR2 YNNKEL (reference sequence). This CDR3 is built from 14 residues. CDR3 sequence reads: CASSPNRRTGELFF. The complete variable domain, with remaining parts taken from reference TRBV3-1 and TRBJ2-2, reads DTAVSQTPKYLVTQMGNDKSIKCEQNLGHDTMYWYKQDSKKFLKIMFSYNNKELIINETVPNRFSPKSPDKAHLNLHINSLELGDSAVYFCASSPNRRTGELFFGEGSRLTVL.

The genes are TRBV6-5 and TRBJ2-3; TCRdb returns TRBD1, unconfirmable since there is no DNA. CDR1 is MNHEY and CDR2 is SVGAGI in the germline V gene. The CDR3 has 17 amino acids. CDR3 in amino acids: CASSSLSPGLASDTQYF.

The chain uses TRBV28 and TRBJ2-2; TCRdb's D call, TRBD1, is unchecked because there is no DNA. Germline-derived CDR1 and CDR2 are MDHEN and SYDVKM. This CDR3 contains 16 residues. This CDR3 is CASSPTGAPNTGELFF.

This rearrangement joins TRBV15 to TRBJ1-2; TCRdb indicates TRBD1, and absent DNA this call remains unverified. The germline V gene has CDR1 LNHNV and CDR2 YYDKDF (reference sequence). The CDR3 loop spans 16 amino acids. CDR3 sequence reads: CATSGGQPRANYGYTF.

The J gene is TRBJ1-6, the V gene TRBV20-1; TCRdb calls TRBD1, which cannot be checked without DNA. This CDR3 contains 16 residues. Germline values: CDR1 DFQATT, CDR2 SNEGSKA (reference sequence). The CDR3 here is CSAGSGANSYNSPLHF.

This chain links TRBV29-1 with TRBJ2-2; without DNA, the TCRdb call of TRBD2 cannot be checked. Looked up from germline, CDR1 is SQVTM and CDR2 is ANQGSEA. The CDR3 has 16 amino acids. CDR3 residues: CSVMGAGGSHTGELFF.

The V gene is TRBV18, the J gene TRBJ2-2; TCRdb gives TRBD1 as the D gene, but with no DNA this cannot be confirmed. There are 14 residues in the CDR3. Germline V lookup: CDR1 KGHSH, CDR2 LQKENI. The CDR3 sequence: CASSLDRAAGELFF.